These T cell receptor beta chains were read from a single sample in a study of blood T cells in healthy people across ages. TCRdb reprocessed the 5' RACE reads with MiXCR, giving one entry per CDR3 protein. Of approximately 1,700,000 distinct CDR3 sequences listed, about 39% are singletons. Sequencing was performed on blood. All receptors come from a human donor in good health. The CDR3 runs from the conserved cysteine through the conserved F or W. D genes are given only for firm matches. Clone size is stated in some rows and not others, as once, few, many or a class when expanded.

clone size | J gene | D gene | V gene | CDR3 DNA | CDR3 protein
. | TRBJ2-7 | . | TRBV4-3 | TGCGCCAGCAGCCAAGGGACTTACGGCGAGCAGTACTTC | CASSQGTYGEQYF
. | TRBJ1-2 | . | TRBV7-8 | TGTGCCAGCAGCCCCAACCCCACCGACACCTATGGCTACACCTTC | CASSPNPTDTYGYTF
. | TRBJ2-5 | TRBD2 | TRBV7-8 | TGTGCCAGCAGCTTAGCGCAGACTAGCGGGGGATTCGCCCAGTACTTC | CASSLAQTSGGFAQYF
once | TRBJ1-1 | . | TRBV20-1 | TGCAGTGCTCTAAGAAATTTGAACACTGAAGCTTTCTTT | CSALRNLNTEAFF
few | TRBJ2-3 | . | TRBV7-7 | TGTGCTAGCAGCTTAGGGTCAGCGGTCACAGATACGCAGTATTTT | CASSLGSAVTDTQYF
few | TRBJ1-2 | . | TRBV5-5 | TGTGCCAGCAGCTTCGACCTAATCCGGTATGGCTACACCTTC | CASSFDLIRYGYTF
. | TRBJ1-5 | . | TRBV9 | TGTGCCAGCAGCGTGGCTACCATTCAGCCCCAGCATTTT | CASSVATIQPQHF
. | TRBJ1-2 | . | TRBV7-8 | TGTGCCAGCAGCCTAAAGTCTGTCTTTTCCTCTCAGGGCTATGGCTACACCTTC | CASSLKSVFSSQGYGYTF
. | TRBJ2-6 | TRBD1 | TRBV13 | TGTGCCAGCCGGGACAGGGAGGGCCCTGGGGCCAACGTCCTGACTTTC | CASRDREGPGANVLTF
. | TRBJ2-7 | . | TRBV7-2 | TGTGCCAGCAGCTCGACAGATATTCTGTACTTC | CASSSTDILYF
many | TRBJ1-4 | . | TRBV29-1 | TGCAGCGTTGAGTCGGGGCAGGGCAGGGAAAAACTGTTTTTT | CSVESGQGREKLFF
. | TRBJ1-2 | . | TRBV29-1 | TGCAGCGTTGAACAACCCCTAACTAACTATGGCTACACCTTC | CSVEQPLTNYGYTF
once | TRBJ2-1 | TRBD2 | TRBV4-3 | TGCGCCAGCAGCCAAATACTCGGGACTAGCCCCTACAATGAGCAGTTCTTC | CASSQILGTSPYNEQFF
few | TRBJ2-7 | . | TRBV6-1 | TGTGCCAGCAGTGAAGCGGGGGTCTCCTACGAGCAGTACTTC | CASSEAGVSYEQYF
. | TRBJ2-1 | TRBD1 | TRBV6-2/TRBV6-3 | TGTGCCAGCAGTTACGTTATCAGATTGGGGACAGGGAGCCCTAATGAGCAGTTCTTC | CASSYVIRLGTGSPNEQFF
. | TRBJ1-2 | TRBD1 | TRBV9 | TGTGCCAGCAGCAAATCAGGGGGCGCTGGCTACACCTTC | CASSKSGGAGYTF
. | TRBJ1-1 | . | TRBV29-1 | TGCAGCGTTGGCCGGACACCGAACACTGAAGCTTTCTTT | CSVGRTPNTEAFF
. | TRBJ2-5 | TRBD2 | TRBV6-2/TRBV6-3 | TGTGCCAGCAGTTCCCCCTGGGGAGGGAATAACGTCGAGACCCAGTACTTC | CASSSPWGGNNVETQYF
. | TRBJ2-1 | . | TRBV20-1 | TGCAGTGCTAGAACGGTTGGCGAGGTGACCCAGTTCTTC | CSARTVGEVTQFF
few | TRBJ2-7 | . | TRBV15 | TGTGCCACCAGCAAGGGGCCATCCTACGAGCAGTACTTC | CATSKGPSYEQYF
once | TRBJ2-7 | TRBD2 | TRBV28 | TGTGCCAGCAGTTGCCCTCGGAGCGGGACGCCCGAAGGTGACGAGCAGTACTTC | CASSCPRSGTPEGDEQYF
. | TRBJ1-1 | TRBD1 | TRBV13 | TGTGCCAGCGGAACAGGGGGGTTTTCTGAAGCTTTCTTT | CASGTGGFSEAFF
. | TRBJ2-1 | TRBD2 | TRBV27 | TGTGCCAGCAGACGTCGGGGGGGGCCTAATGAGCAGTTCTTC | CASRRRGGPNEQFF
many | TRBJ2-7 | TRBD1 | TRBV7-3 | TGTGCCAGCAGCTCCCAGCCGGGACAGGGTTACGAGCAGTACTTC | CASSSQPGQGYEQYF
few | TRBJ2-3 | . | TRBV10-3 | TGTGCCACCCTAGCACAAGGCGCAGATACGCAGTATTTT | CATLAQGADTQYF
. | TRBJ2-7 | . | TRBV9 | TGTGCCAGCAGCGTAGACCCCCTTTCCTACGAGCAGTACTTC | CASSVDPLSYEQYF
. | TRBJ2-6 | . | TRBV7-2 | TGTGCCAGCAGCTTAGCATCGGGAAGTTCTGGGGCCAACGTCCTGACTTTC | CASSLASGSSGANVLTF
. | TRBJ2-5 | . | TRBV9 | TGTGCCAGCAGCGCAGGAGTCAGGGAAGAGACCCAGTACTTC | CASSAGVREETQYF
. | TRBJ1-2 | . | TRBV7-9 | TGTGCCAGCAGCTCGTCGGGGGGCAGGTTCGGCTACACCTTC | CASSSSGGRFGYTF
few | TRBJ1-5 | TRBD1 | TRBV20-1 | TGCAGTGCTCTGGACAGGGGGCTAAGCAATCAGCCCCAGCATTTT | CSALDRGLSNQPQHF
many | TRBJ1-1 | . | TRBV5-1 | TGCGCCAGCAGCTTGGACAGGGCGAACACTGAAGCTTTCTTT | CASSLDRANTEAFF